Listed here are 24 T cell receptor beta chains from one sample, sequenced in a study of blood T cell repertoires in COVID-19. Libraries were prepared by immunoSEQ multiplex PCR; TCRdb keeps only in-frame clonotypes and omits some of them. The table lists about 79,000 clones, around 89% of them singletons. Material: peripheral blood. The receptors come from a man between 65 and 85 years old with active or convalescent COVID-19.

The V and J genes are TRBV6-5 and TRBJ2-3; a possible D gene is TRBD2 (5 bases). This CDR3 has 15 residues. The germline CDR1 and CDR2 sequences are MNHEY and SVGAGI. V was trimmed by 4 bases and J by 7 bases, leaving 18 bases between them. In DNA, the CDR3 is TGTGCCAGCAGTTCTAAATCCGGGGTTCCCAATACGCAGTATTTT. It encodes CASSSKSGVPNTQYF.

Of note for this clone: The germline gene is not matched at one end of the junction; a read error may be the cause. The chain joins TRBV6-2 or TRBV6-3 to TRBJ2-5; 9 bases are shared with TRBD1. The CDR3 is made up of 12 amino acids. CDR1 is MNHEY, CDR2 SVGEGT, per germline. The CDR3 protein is CASSFTDRGRDF. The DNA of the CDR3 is TGTGCCAGCAGTTTTACGGACAGGGGTAGGGACTTC.

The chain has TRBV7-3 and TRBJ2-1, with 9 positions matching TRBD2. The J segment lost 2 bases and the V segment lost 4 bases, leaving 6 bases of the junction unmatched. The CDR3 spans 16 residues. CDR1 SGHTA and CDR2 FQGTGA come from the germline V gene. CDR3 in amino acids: CASSSIAGEPYNEQFF. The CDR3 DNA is TGTGCCAGCAGCTCGATAGCGGGAGAACCCTACAATGAGCAGTTCTTC.

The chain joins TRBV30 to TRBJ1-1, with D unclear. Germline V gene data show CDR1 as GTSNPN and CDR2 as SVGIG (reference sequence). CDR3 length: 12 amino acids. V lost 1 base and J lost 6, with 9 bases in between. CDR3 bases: TGTGCCTGGAGTGGTCAAGCCTCTGAAGCTTTCTTT. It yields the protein CAWSGQASEAFF. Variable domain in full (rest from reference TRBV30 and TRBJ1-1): SQTIHQWPATLVQPVGSPLSLECTVEGTSNPNLYWYRQAAGRGLQLLFYSVGIGQISSEVPQNLSASRPQDRQFILSSKKLLLSDSGFYLCAWSGQASEAFFGQGTRLTVV.

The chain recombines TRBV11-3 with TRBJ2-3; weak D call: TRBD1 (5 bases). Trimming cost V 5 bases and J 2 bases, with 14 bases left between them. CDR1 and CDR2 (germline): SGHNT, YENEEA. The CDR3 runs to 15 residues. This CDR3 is CASSTSGSATDTQYF. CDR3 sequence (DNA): TGTGCCAGCAGCACCTCAGGGTCTGCCACAGATACGCAGTATTTT.

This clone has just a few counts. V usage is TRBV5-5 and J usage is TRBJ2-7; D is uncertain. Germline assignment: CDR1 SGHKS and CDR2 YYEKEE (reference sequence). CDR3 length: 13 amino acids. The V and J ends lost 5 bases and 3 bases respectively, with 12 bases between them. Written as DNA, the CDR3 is TGTGCCAGCAGTCGTGGGCGAAACTACGAGCAGTACTTC. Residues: CASSRGRNYEQYF.

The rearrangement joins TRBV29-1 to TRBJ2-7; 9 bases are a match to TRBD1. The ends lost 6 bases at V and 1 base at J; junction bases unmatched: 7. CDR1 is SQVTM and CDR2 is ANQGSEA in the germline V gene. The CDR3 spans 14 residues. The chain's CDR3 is CSVAGQGRSYEQYF. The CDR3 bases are TGCAGCGTCGCTGGACAGGGGAGGTCCTACGAGCAGTACTTC.

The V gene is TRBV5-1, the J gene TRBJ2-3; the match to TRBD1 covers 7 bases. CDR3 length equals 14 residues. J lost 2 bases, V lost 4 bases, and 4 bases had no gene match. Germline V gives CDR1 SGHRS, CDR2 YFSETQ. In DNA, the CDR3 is TGCGCCAGCAGCCCTGGACAGGACACAGATACGCAGTATTTT. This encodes CASSPGQDTDTQYF.

The chain's CDR3 is CSGRLLAPDTQYF. As DNA, the CDR3 is TGCAGCGGTAGACTGCTTGCCCCAGATACGCAGTATTTT. V usage is TRBV29-1 and J usage is TRBJ2-3; D unresolved. V gave up 7 bases and J gave up 4 bases, with 15 bases separating them. Germline values: CDR1 SQVTM, CDR2 ANQGSEA. The CDR3 is made up of 13 amino acids.

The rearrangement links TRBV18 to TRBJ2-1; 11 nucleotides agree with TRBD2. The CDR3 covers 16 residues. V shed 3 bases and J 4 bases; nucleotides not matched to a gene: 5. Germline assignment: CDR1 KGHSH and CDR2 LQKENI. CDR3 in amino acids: CASSPRTSGLYNEQFF. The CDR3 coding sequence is TGTGCCAGCTCACCGAGGACTAGCGGGCTATACAATGAGCAGTTCTTC.

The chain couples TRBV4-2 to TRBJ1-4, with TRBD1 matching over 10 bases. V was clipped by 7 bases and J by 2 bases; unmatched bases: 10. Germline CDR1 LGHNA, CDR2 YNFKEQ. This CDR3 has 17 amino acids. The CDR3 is CASTPGQGKATNEKLFF. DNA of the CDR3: TGTGCCAGCACCCCGGGACAGGGGAAAGCCACTAATGAAAAACTGTTTTTT.

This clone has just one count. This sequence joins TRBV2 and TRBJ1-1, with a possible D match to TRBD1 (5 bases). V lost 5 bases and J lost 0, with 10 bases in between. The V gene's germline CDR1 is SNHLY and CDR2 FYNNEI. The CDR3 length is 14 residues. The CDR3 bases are TGTGCCAGCAGTCGAGGACACGTGAACACTGAAGCTTTCTTT. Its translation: CASSRGHVNTEAFF.

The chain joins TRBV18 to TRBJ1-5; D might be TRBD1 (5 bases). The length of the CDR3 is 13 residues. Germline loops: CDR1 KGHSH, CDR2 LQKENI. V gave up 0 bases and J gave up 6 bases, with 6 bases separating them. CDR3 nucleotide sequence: TGTGCCAGCTCACCACCGGGGGGTCAGCCCCAGCATTTT. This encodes CASSPPGGQPQHF.

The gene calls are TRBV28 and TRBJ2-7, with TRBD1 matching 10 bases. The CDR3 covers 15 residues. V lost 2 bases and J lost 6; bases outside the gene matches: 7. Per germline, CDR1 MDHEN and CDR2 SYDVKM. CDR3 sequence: CASSLMGTGEREQYF. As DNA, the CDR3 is TGTGCCAGCAGTTTAATGGGGACAGGGGAGCGCGAGCAGTACTTC.

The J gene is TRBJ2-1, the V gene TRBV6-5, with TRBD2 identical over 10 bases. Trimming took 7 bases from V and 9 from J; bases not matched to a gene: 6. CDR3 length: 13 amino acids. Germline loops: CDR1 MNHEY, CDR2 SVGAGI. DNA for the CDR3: TGTGCCAGCACGCTAGCGGGAGTCCGTGAGCAGTTCTTC. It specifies CASTLAGVREQFF.

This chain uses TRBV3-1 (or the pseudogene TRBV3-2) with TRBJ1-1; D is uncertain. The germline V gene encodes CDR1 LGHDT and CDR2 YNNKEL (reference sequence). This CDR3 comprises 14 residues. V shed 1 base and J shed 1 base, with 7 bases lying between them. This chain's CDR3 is CASSQGQKNTEAFF. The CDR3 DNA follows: TGTGCCAGCAGCCAAGGGCAGAAGAACACTGAAGCTTTCTTT.

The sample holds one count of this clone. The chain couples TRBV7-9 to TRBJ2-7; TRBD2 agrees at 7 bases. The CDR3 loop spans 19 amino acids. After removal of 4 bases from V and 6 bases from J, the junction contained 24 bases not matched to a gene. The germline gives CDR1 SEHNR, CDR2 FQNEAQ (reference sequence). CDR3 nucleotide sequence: TGTGCCAGCAGCTCGGTAAATAGAAAGGGGACCCGGGGACTACTCGAGCAGTACTTC. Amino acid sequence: CASSSVNRKGTRGLLEQYF. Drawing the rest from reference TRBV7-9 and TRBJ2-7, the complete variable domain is DTGVSQNPRHKITKRGQNVTFRCDPISEHNRLYWYRQTLGQGPEFLTYFQNEAQLEKSRLLSDRFSAERPKGSFSTLEIQRTEQGDSAMYLCASSSVNRKGTRGLLEQYFGPGTRLTVT.

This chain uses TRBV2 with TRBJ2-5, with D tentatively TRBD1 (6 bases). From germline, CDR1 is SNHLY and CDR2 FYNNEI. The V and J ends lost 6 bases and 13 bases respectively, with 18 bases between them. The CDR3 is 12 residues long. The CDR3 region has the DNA TGTGCCAGCAGGGATCCGGACAGTCGTCGGTACTTC. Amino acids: CASRDPDSRRYF. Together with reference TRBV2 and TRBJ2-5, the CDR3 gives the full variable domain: EPEVTQTPSHQVTQMGQEVILRCVPISNHLYFYWYRQILGQKVEFLVSFYNNEISEKSEIFDDQFSVERPDGSNFTLKIRSTKLEDSAMYFCASRDPDSRRYFGPGTRLLVL.

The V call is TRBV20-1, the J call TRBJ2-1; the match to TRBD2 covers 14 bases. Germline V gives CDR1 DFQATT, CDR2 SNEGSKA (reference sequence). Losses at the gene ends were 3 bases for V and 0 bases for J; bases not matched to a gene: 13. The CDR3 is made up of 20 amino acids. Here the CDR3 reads CSASSLGLAGGLSSYNEQFF. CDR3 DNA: TGCAGTGCTAGTTCTCTCGGACTAGCGGGAGGTCTGAGCTCCTACAATGAGCAGTTCTTC.

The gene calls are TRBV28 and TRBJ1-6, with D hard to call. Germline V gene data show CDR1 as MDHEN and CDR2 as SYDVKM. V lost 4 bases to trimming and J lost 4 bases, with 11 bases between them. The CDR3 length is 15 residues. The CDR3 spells CASSSQGGYNSPLHF. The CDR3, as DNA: TGTGCCAGCAGTTCCCAAGGAGGGTATAATTCACCCCTCCACTTT.

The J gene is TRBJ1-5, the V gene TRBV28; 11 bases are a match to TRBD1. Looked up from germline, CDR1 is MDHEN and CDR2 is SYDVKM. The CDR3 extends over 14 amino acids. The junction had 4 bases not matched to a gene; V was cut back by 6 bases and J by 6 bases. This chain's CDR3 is CASRGQGASQPQHF. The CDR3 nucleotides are TGTGCCAGCAGAGGACAGGGGGCCAGTCAGCCCCAGCATTTT.

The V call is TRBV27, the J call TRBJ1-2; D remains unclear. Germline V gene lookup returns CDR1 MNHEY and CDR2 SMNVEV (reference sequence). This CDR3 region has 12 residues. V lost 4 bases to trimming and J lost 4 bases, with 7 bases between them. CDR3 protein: CASSSPGYGYTF. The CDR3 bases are TGTGCCAGCAGTTCCCCGGGCTATGGCTACACCTTC.

The CDR3 reads CASSLGTSEQYF. The CDR3 DNA is TGTGCCAGCAGTTTAGGGACTAGCGAGCAGTACTTC. The rearrangement links TRBV28 to TRBJ2-7; 8 nucleotides match TRBD2. The CDR3 sequence is 12 residues long. Germline trimming cut 2 bases from V and 6 bases from J; bases unmatched to any gene: 0. Germline CDR1 MDHEN, CDR2 SYDVKM. Complete variable domain (other parts from reference TRBV28 and TRBJ2-7): DVKVTQSSRYLVKRTGEKVFLECVQDMDHENMFWYRQDPGLGLRLIYFSYDVKMKEKGDIPEGYSVSREKKERFSLILESASTNQTSMYLCASSLGTSEQYFGPGTRLTVT.

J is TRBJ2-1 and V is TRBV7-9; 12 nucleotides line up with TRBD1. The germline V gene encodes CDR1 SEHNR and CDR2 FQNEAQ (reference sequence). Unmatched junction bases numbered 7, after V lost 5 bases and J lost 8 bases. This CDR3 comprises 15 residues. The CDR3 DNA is TGTGCCAGCAGCCGCGGGACAGGGGGCTGGGATGAGCAGTTCTTC. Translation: CASSRGTGGWDEQFF.